Below are 4 T cell receptor beta chains sequenced from a single sample in a study of T cells in Graves' hyperthyroidism and ophthalmopathy. The CDR3 regions of TCR beta were amplified from RNA transcripts. HTBI primers were employed in a first-round RT-PCR of the TCR CDR3. TCRdb fed the multiplex PCR reads into MiXCR, producing one record per CDR3 protein. The sample lists about 420,000 distinct CDR3 sequences, 15% to 18% occurring once. The sequenced sample consisted of blood. The receptors originated from a young woman with Graves' hyperthyroidism.

This clonotype was counted ten times or more. V usage is TRBV2 and J usage is TRBJ2-5, with TRBD2 matching over 8 bases. The CDR3 has 14 amino acids. Germline V lookup: CDR1 SNHLY, CDR2 FYNNEI. With V trimmed by 4 bases and J by 5 bases, 6 bases remained unmatched. CDR3: CASSAQRGWETQYF. The DNA of the CDR3 is TGTGCCAGCAGTGCCCAGCGGGGGTGGGAGACCCAGTACTTC. Based on the CDR3 plus reference TRBV2 and TRBJ2-5, the full variable domain is EPEVTQTPSHQVTQMGQEVILRCVPISNHLYFYWYRQILGQKVEFLVSFYNNEISEKSEIFDDQFSVERPDGSNFTLKIRSTKLEDSAMYFCASSAQRGWETQYFGPGTRLLVL.

The sample holds a few counts of this clonotype. This chain joins TRBV4-1 and TRBJ2-2, with D possibly called TRBD1 or TRBD2 (5 bases each). This CDR3 has 15 amino acids. CDR1 is MGHRA, CDR2 YSYEKL, per germline. Deletions cut 2 bases from V and 2 bases from J, with 9 bases between. CDR3 nucleotides: TGCGCCAGCAGCCAACGAGGGGACAACACCGGGGAGCTGTTTTTT. This codes for CASSQRGDNTGELFF.

This clonotype was recorded a few times. The chain joins TRBV7-3 to TRBJ2-1; weak D call: TRBD1 (8 bases). The germline V gene encodes CDR1 SGHTA and CDR2 FQGTGA. There are 15 residues in the CDR3. Trimming took off 4 bases at V and 6 bases at J, with 16 bases between the two ends. CDR3 protein: CASSSGGGSINEQFF. Written as DNA, the CDR3 is TGTGCCAGCAGCTCAGGGGGCGGGAGCATCAATGAGCAGTTCTTC.

In its sample, this clonotype was seen many times. This rearrangement joins TRBV12-3 or TRBV12-4 to TRBJ1-4, with D possibly being TRBD1 (6 bases). The V end lost 5 bases, the J end lost 6 bases, and 13 bases lay between the germline ends. This CDR3 contains 14 residues. The CDR3 DNA reads TGTGCCAGCAGTGCCTGGACAGCGTATGAAAAACTGTTTTTT. As protein: CASSAWTAYEKLFF.